This TCR beta chain was documented in a study of blood T cell repertoires in COVID-19. Study information: Whether acute or convalescent, the COVID-19 samples came from the United States, Italy and Spain. Nucleic acid was either cDNA or gDNA, and it came from T cells, B-cell-depleted T cells, or PBMCs.

Between the trimmed V and J ends, which lost 3 bases and 2 bases, there was a span of 3 bases. The CDR3 totals 12 residues. Original processing methods: Estimated nucleated cell counts came from reference gene primer amplification. TCRdb's table, derived via immunoSEQ multiplex PCR, lists solely in-frame clones and lacks some. That table is the source of V, J and clone size, and D and trimming were worked out from the DNA. The sample lists roughly 83,000 clones; about 87% were seen once. This receptor was identified in an older man with active or convalescent COVID-19. The sequenced material came from peripheral blood. This chain joins TRBV12-3 or TRBV12-4 and TRBJ2-3; D not resolved. CDR3 in amino acids: CASSFLTDTQYF. The CDR3 DNA follows: TGTGCCAGCAGTTTCCTCACAGATACGCAGTATTTT.